This TCR beta chain emerged from a study of tumor and adjacent non-tumor tissue in lung cancer. Three rounds of nested PCR, following a modified ARM-PCR protocol, produced the TCRbeta library. TCRdb ran MiXCR on the multiplex PCR reads and lists one entry per CDR3 protein. The profile covers some 100,000 distinct CDR3 sequences, with about 61% appearing a single time and around 19% taken by the ten largest. As regards this clonotype: As yet, its antigen is unknown.

The CDR3 length is 14 residues. CDR1 and CDR2 (germline): ENHRY, SYGVKD. RNA was extracted from bulk tissue without any cell sorting. Distant lung tissue was collected more than 3 cm away from the tumor edge. General study results and limits: Top 100 clones took a larger repertoire share in normal lung. Compared with tumor, normal lung showed significantly lower TCR diversity. Higher tumor TCR diversity was associated with shorter survival.

The TCR originated in a man aged 60-69 years with non-small cell lung cancer. Sequencing was performed on distant non-tumor lung tissue. V and J are TRBV10-3 and TRBJ2-7; D is perhaps TRBD1 (5 bases). For the CDR3, the DNA is TGTGTCATTAGTGGTGCAGGGAACCCCTACGAGCAGTACTTC. Protein product: CVISGAGNPYEQYF.